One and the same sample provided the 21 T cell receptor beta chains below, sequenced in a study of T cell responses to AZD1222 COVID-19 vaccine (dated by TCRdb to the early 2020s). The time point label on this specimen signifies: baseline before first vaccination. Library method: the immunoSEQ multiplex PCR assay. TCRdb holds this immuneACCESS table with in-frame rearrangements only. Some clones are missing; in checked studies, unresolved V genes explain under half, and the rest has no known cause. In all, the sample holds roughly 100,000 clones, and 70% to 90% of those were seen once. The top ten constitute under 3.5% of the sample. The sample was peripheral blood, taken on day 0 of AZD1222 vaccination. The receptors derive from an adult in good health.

CDR3 in amino acids: CASSSRLAGGPYNEQFF. In nucleotides, the CDR3 is TGTGCCAGCAGCTCCAGACTAGCGGGGGGGCCTTACAATGAGCAGTTCTTC. The V gene is TRBV7-2, the J gene TRBJ2-1; 14 nucleotides align to TRBD2. CDR3 length equals 17 residues. Germline CDR1 is SGHTA and CDR2 is FQGNSA. J was trimmed by 4 bases and V by 4 bases; bases with no gene match: 6.

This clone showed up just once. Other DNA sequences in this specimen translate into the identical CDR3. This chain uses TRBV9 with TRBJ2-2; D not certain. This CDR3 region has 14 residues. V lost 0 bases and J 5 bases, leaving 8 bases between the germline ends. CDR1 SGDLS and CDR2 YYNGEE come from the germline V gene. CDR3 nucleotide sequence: TGTGCCAGCAGCGTAGAAACGAGAACCGGGGAGCTGTTTTTT. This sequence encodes CASSVETRTGELFF.

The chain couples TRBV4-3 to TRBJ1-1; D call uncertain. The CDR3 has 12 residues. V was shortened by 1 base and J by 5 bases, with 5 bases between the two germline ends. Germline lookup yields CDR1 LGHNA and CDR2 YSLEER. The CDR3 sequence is CASSQVGTEAFF. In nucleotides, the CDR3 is TGCGCCAGCAGCCAAGTAGGGACTGAAGCTTTCTTT.

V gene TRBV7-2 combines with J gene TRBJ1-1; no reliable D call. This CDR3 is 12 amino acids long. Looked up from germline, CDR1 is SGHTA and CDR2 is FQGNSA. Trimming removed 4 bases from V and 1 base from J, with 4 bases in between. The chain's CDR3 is CASSYKNTEAFF. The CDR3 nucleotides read TGTGCCAGCAGCTACAAGAACACTGAAGCTTTCTTT.

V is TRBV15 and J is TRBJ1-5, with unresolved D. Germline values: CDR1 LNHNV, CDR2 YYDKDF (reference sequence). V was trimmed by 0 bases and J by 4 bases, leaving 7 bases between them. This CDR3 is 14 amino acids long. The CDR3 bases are TGTGCCACCAGCAGAGATTACGGGAATCAGCCCCAGCATTTT. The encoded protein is CATSRDYGNQPQHF.

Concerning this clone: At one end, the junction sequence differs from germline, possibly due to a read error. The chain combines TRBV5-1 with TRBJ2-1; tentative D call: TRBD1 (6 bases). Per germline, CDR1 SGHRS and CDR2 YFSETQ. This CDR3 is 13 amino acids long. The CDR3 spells CASSLGQGNEQFF. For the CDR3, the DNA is TGTGCCAGCAGCTTGGGCCAGGGGAATGAGCAGTTCTTC.

CDR3: CASSQAGGGTYEQYF. CDR3 nucleotides: TGTGCCAGCAGCCAGGCGGGGGGCGGTACCTACGAGCAGTACTTC. The chain recombines TRBV4-2 with TRBJ2-7; 8 bases agree with TRBD2. From germline, CDR1 is LGHNA and CDR2 YNFKEQ. The CDR3 contains 15 residues. V shed 3 bases and J 2 bases; nucleotides not matched to a gene: 6.

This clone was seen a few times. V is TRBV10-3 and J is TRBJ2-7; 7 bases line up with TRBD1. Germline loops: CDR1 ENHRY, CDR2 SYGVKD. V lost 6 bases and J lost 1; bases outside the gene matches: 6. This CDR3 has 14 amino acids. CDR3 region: CAISRDSASYEQYF. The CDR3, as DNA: TGTGCCATCAGCCGGGACAGCGCTTCCTACGAGCAGTACTTC.

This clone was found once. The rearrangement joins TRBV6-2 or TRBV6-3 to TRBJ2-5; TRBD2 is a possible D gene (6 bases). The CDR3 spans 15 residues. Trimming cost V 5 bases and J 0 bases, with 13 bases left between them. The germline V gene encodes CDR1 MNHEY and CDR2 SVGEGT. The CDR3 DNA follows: TGTGCCAGCAGTCCCATAGCGGTGTACCAAGAGACCCAGTACTTC. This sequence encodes CASSPIAVYQETQYF.

The CDR3 bases are TGTGCCAGTAGTGGGGGGAGACAGTCCCTGAATTCACCCCTCCACTTT. Translating gives CASSGGRQSLNSPLHF. The rearrangement uses TRBV19 and TRBJ1-6, with D possibly TRBD1 on 5 matching bases. The CDR3 sequence is 16 residues long. The V gene's germline CDR1 is LNHDA and CDR2 SQIVND (reference sequence). Trimming shortened V by 5 bases and J by 7 bases, and 18 bases separated the two germline ends.

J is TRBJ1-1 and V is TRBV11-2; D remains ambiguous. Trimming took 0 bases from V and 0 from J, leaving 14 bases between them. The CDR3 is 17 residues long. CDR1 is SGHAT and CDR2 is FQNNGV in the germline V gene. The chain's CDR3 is CASSLDPPGPLNTEAFF. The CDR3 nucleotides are TGTGCCAGCAGCTTAGATCCGCCGGGTCCCTTGAACACTGAAGCTTTCTTT.

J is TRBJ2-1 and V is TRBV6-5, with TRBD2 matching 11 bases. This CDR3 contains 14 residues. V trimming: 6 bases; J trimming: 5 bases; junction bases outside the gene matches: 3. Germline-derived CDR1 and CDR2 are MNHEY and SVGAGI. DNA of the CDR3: TGTGCCAGCAGGCTAGCGGGGGGCGACAATGAGCAGTTCTTC. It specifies CASRLAGGDNEQFF.

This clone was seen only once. The DNA for the CDR3 is TGTGCCAGCAGCCGGGGTAGCGGGGGGGCCGAGAATGAGCAGTTCTTC. This codes for CASSRGSGGAENEQFF. The V gene is TRBV7-2, the J gene TRBJ2-1, with 11 nucleotides matching TRBD2. Germline CDR1 SGHTA, CDR2 FQGNSA. Unmatched junction bases numbered 10, after V lost 5 bases and J lost 7 bases. The CDR3 contains 16 residues.

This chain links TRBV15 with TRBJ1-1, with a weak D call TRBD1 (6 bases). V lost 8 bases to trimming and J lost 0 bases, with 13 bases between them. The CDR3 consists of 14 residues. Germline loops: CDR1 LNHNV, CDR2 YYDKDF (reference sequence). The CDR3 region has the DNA TGTGCCACCGGGGGCGGGGGTATGAACACTGAAGCTTTCTTT. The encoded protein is CATGGGGMNTEAFF.

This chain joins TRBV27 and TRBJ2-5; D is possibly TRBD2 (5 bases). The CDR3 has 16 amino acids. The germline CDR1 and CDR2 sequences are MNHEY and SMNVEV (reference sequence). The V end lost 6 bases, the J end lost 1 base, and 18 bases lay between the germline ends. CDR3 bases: TGTGCCAGCAGCTCCCTCACGTTTGCGGGCCAAGAGACCCAGTACTTC. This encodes CASSSLTFAGQETQYF.

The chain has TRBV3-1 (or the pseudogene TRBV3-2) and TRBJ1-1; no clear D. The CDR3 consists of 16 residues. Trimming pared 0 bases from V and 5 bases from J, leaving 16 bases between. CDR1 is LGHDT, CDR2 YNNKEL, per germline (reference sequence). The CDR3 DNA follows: TGTGCCAGCAGCCAAGATATTATGTGGGGAGGTACTGAAGCTTTCTTT. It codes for CASSQDIMWGGTEAFF.

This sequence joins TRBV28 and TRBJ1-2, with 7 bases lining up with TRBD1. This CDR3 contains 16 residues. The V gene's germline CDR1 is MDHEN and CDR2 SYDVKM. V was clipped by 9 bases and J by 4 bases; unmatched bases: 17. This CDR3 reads CASIPVGDRTPYGYTF. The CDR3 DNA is TGTGCCAGTATCCCGGTCGGGGACAGAACTCCCTATGGCTACACCTTC.

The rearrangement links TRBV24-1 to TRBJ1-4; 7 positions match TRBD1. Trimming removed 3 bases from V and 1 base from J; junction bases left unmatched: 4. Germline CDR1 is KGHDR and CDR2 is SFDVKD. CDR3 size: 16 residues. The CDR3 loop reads CATSDSRTGTNEKLFF. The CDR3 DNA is TGTGCCACCAGTGATAGCCGGACAGGAACTAATGAAAAACTGTTTTTT.

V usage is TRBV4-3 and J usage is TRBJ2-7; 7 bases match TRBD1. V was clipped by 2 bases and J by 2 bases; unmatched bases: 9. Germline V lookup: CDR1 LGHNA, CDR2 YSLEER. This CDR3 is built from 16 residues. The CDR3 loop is CASSQTATGITYEQYF. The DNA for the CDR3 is TGCGCCAGCAGCCAAACGGCGACAGGGATAACCTACGAGCAGTACTTC.

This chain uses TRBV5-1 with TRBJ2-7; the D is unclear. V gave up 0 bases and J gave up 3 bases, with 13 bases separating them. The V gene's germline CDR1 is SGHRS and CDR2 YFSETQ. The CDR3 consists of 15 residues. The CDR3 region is CASSLGGFSSYEQYF. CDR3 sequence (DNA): TGCGCCAGCAGCTTGGGAGGATTCAGTAGCTACGAGCAGTACTTC.

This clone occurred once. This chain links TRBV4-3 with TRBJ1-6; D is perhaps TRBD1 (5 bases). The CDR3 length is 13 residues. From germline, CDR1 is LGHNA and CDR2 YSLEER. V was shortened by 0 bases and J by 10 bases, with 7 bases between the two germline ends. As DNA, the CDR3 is TGCGCCAGCAGCCAAGAGCAGGGATCACCCCTCCACTTT. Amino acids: CASSQEQGSPLHF.